Listed below are T cell receptor beta chains from one sample, sequenced in a study of blood T cell repertoires in COVID-19. Repertoires were generated with immunoSEQ multiplex PCR, while TCRdb's copy carries only in-frame clones and drops some. The data contain about 69,000 clones, approximately 80% of them singletons. The sample comprised peripheral blood. The receptors originated from a man aged 45 to 65 with COVID-19, enrolled during active disease. CDR3s include the opening cysteine and the closing phenylalanine or tryptophan.

j_call v_call cdr3_aa
TRBJ2-1 TRBV5-6 CASSLAAGYNEQFF
TRBJ1-2 TRBV20-1 CSASPSRQGLGGYTF
TRBJ2-3 TRBV2 CVPLRLAQSTDTQYF
TRBJ2-3 TRBV19 CASSNSPTEPSTDTQYF
TRBJ2-3 TRBV19 CASTGTANTDTQYF
TRBJ2-6 TRBV19 CASSIRLAGANVLTF
TRBJ2-3 TRBV4-3 CASSHDRTSGIDTQYF
TRBJ1-5 TRBV19 CASNKLTGGSNQPQHF
TRBJ1-2 TRBV27 CASSFDRDGYGYTF
TRBJ2-5 TRBV14 CASSQQGQETQYF
TRBJ2-7 TRBV11-3 CASSLGTAYEQYF
TRBJ1-2 TRBV11-2 CASSLPGQAPGHGYTF
TRBJ2-5 TRBV5-1 CASSLHREPGETQYF
TRBJ1-2 TRBV6-1 CASSEGTDNYGYTF
TRBJ2-7 TRBV5-1 CASSIGTGVPYEQYF
TRBJ2-7 TRBV5-1 CASSSSVGSSYEQYF
TRBJ1-1 TRBV5-4 CASSLAGSSEAFF
TRBJ2-7 TRBV5-8 CASSFDTLYEQYF
TRBJ1-5 TRBV7-9 CASSQGGQGVQPQHF
TRBJ1-4 TRBV12-5 CASGRPGTGYEKLFF
TRBJ2-1 TRBV5-1 CASRLDREALEQFF
TRBJ1-1 TRBV6-6 CASSLRTGAIEAFF
TRBJ1-1 TRBV5-1 CASSLGRDRNTEAFF
TRBJ1-4 TRBV7-6 CASSLGAGADGEKLFF